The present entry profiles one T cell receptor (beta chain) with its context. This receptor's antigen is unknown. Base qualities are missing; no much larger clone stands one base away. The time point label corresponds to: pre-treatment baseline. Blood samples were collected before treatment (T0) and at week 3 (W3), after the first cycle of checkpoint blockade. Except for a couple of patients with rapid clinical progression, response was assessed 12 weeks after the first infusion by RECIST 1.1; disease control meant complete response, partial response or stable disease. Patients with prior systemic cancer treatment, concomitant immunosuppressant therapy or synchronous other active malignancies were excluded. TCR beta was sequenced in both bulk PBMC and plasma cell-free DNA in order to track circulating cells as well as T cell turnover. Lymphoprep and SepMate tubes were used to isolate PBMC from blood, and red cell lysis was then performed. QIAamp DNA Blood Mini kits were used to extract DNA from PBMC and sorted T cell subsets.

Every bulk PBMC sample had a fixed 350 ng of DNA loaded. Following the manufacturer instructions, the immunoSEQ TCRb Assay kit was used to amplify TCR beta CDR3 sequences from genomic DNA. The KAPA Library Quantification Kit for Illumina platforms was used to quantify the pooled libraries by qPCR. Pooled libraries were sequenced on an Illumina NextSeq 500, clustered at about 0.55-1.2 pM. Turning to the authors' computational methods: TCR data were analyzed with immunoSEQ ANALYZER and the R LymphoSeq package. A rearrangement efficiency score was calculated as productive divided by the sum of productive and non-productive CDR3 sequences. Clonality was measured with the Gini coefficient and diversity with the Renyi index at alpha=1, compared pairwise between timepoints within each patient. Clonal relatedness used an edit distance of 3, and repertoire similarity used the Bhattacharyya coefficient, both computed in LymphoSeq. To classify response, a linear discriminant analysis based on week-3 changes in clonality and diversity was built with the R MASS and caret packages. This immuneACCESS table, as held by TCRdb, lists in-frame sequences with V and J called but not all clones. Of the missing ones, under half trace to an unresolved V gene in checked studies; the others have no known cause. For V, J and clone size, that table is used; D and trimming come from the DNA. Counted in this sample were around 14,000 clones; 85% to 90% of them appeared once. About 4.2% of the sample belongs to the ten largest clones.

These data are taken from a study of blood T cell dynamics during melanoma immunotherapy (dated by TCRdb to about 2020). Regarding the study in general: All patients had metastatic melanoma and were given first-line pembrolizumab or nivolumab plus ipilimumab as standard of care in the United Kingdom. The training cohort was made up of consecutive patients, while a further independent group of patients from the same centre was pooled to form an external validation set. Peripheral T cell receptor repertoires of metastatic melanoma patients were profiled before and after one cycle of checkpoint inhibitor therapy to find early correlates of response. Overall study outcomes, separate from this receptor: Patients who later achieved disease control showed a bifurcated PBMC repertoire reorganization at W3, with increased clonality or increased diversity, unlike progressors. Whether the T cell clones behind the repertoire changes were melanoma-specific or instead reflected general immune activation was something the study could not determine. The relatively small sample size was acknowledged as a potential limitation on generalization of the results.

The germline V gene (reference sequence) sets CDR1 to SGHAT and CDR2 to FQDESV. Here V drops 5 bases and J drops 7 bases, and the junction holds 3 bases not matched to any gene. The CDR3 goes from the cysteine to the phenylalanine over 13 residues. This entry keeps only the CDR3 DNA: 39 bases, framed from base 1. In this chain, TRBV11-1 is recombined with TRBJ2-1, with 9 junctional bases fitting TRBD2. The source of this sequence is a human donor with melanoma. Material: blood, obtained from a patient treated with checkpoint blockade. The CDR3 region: CASSPGLANEQFF. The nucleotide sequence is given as TGTGCCAGCAGCCCGGGACTAGCAAATGAGCAGTTCTTC.